This passage covers 23 T cell receptor beta chains from one sample sequenced in a study of blood T cell repertoires in COVID-19. Clones were read by immunoSEQ multiplex PCR, and TCRdb kept only the in-frame ones, dropping some. The table includes around 76,000 clones, 83% detected once. The specimen sequenced was peripheral blood. The receptors here all came from a man aged 30 to 39 with COVID-19, enrolled during active disease.

This clone was picked up a small number of times. The V gene is TRBV19, the J gene TRBJ1-1, with no clear D. The CDR3 is 13 residues long. The V and J ends lost 5 bases and 1 base respectively, with 8 bases between them. Per the germline V gene, CDR1 is LNHDA and CDR2 is SQIVND (reference sequence). DNA of the CDR3: TGTGCCAGTAGTGCACTACCGAACACTGAAGCTTTCTTT. Amino acids: CASSALPNTEAFF.

This chain uses TRBV18 with TRBJ2-7; a possible D gene is TRBD2 (6 bases). V dropped 5 bases and J dropped 9 bases, with 23 bases sitting between them. The CDR3 consists of 15 residues. Per the germline V gene, CDR1 is KGHSH and CDR2 is LQKENI. This chain's CDR3 is CASSAGPKIHGGQYF. The CDR3, as DNA: TGTGCCAGCTCAGCGGGACCGAAAATTCACGGGGGGCAGTACTTC.

The rearrangement links TRBV2 to TRBJ1-1; 12 bases agree with TRBD1. Germline V gives CDR1 SNHLY, CDR2 FYNNEI. Trimming took 0 bases from V and 3 from J; bases not matched to a gene: 5. The CDR3 spans 17 residues. CDR3 sequence: CASSEAGTGGADTEAFF. The CDR3 DNA reads TGTGCCAGCAGTGAAGCCGGGACAGGGGGCGCGGACACTGAAGCTTTCTTT.

The V call is TRBV7-2, the J call TRBJ1-2; TRBD1 aligns across 8 bases. This CDR3 spans 13 amino acids. The ends lost 6 bases at V and 3 bases at J; junction bases unmatched: 3. Germline CDR1 reads SGHTA; CDR2 reads FQGNSA. CDR3 sequence (DNA): TGTGCCAGCAGGCAGACAGGGGACTATGGCTACACCTTC. It codes for CASRQTGDYGYTF.

This rearrangement joins TRBV2 to TRBJ1-2; weak D call: TRBD1 (5 bases). CDR1 is SNHLY and CDR2 is FYNNEI in the germline V gene. This CDR3 contains 12 residues. The ends were cut back, 4 bases at V and 2 bases at J, with 5 bases in the middle. The CDR3: CASSGTNYGYTF. The CDR3 DNA follows: TGTGCCAGCAGTGGGACAAACTATGGCTACACCTTC.

The genes are TRBV20-1 and TRBJ1-2; TRBD1 matches 7 bases. V was pared by 3 bases and J by 6 bases, with 13 bases of the junction left unmatched. Germline CDR1 and CDR2: DFQATT and SNEGSKA (reference sequence). CDR3 length equals 15 residues. The CDR3: CSASMTGQGRDGYTF. DNA of the CDR3: TGCAGTGCTAGTATGACAGGGCAGGGTAGGGATGGCTACACCTTC.

The J gene is TRBJ2-5, the V gene TRBV5-1; weak D call: TRBD1 (6 bases). There are 16 residues in the CDR3. V lost 6 bases, J lost 3 bases, and 21 bases lay in between. CDR1 and CDR2 from the germline V gene are SGHRS and YFSETQ. The CDR3 sequence: CASTKWGRSKEETQYF. DNA of the CDR3: TGCGCCAGCACCAAATGGGGGCGATCGAAAGAAGAGACCCAGTACTTC. Variable domain in full (rest from reference TRBV5-1 and TRBJ2-5): KAGVTQTPRYLIKTRGQQVTLSCSPISGHRSVSWYQQTPGQGLQFLFEYFSETQRNKGNFPGRFSGRQFSNSRSEMNVSTLELGDSALYLCASTKWGRSKEETQYFGPGTRLLVL.

The chain joins TRBV19 to TRBJ1-2; 8 nucleotides align to TRBD1. Germline lookup yields CDR1 LNHDA and CDR2 SQIVND (reference sequence). The J segment lost 4 bases and the V segment lost 5 bases, leaving 6 bases of the junction unmatched. The CDR3 covers 14 residues. CDR3 sequence: CASSSTGGGYGYTF. For the CDR3, the DNA is TGTGCCAGTAGTTCCACAGGGGGAGGCTATGGCTACACCTTC.

This chain joins TRBV6-1 and TRBJ1-6, with D tentatively TRBD1 (6 bases). Germline V gives CDR1 MNHNS, CDR2 SASEGT. CDR3 length: 13 amino acids. V was clipped by 6 bases and J by 6 bases, with 9 bases between them. Here the CDR3 DNA reads TGTGCCAGCAGACAGGGCTCTAATTCACCCCTCCACTTT. Protein product: CASRQGSNSPLHF.

The chain uses TRBV10-2 and TRBJ2-3, with D possibly being TRBD2 (5 bases). The CDR3 consists of 12 residues. Trimming cost V 5 bases and J 3 bases, with 6 bases left between them. Germline V lookup: CDR1 WSHSY, CDR2 SAAADI. The CDR3 spells CASSRGTDTQYF. The CDR3, as DNA: TGCGCCAGCAGTAGAGGGACAGATACGCAGTATTTT.

The chain has TRBV30 and TRBJ1-2; D is undetermined. Germline loops: CDR1 GTSNPN, CDR2 SVGIG (reference sequence). There are 13 residues in the CDR3. V was pared by 1 base and J by 6 bases, with 12 bases between. CDR3 DNA: TGTGCCTGGAGTGGGCGGAGGGAAGATGGCTACACCTTC. Translation: CAWSGRREDGYTF. The full variable domain, in which reference TRBV30 and TRBJ1-2 provide the parts outside the CDR3, is SQTIHQWPATLVQPVGSPLSLECTVEGTSNPNLYWYRQAAGRGLQLLFYSVGIGQISSEVPQNLSASRPQDRQFILSSKKLLLSDSGFYLCAWSGRREDGYTFGSGTRLTVV.

This clone has a single count. The chain employs TRBV6-5 and TRBJ2-7, with 7 bases fitting TRBD1. Germline V gives CDR1 MNHEY, CDR2 SVGAGI. J was trimmed by 3 bases and V by 6 bases; bases with no gene match: 11. This CDR3 comprises 15 residues. The CDR3 region has the DNA TGTGCCAGCAGCCCCTCATCGACAGGGATCTACGAGCAGTACTTC. Translated: CASSPSSTGIYEQYF.

This rearrangement joins TRBV28 to TRBJ1-1, with 7 bases identical to TRBD1. The CDR3 sequence is 15 residues long. The germline gives CDR1 MDHEN, CDR2 SYDVKM. Losses at the gene ends were 6 bases for V and 0 bases for J; bases not matched to a gene: 7. CDR3 coding DNA: TGTGCCAGCAGAGTCCACAGGGGACTGAACACTGAAGCTTTCTTT. As protein: CASRVHRGLNTEAFF. Supplemented by reference TRBV28 and TRBJ1-1, the full variable domain reads DVKVTQSSRYLVKRTGEKVFLECVQDMDHENMFWYRQDPGLGLRLIYFSYDVKMKEKGDIPEGYSVSREKKERFSLILESASTNQTSMYLCASRVHRGLNTEAFFGQGTRLTVV.

V usage is TRBV6-2 or TRBV6-3 and J usage is TRBJ1-1; TRBD1 is a possible D gene (5 bases). CDR1 and CDR2 from the germline V gene are MNHEY and SVGEGT. The CDR3 has 14 amino acids. Trimming left V 5 bases short and J 2 bases short, with 12 bases between. CDR3 nucleotides: TGTGCCAGCAGTACCGGACAACTAAACACTGAAGCTTTCTTT. This sequence encodes CASSTGQLNTEAFF.

This CDR3 reads CATSDFSGEQYF. The CDR3 region has the DNA TGTGCCACCAGTGATTTTTCGGGCGAGCAGTACTTC. This chain connects TRBV24-1 to TRBJ2-7; D gene uncertain. The CDR3 consists of 12 residues. CDR1 is KGHDR, CDR2 SFDVKD, per germline. V lost 1 base and J 6 bases, leaving 6 bases between the germline ends.

This chain links TRBV28 with TRBJ1-5; D gene uncertain. The CDR3 contains 14 residues. Germline CDR1 MDHEN, CDR2 SYDVKM. V was cut by 1 base and J by 3 bases, with 7 bases left in between. The CDR3 sequence is CASSLSQYNQPQHF. As DNA, the CDR3 is TGTGCCAGCAGTTTATCGCAGTACAATCAGCCCCAGCATTTT.

The chain is built from TRBV3-1 (or the pseudogene TRBV3-2) and TRBJ2-6, with 7 nucleotides matching TRBD2. J gave up 4 bases and V 5 bases, and 8 bases lay outside the gene matches. The CDR3 consists of 16 residues. The germline gives CDR1 LGHDT, CDR2 YNNKEL (reference sequence). In DNA, the CDR3 is TGTGCCAGCAGCGCCGGACTAGTGGACGGGGCCAACGTCCTGACTTTC. It translates to CASSAGLVDGANVLTF.

There are a few counts of this clone. The rearrangement uses TRBV30 and TRBJ1-5, with TRBD1 identical over 8 bases. This CDR3 comprises 13 residues. Per germline, CDR1 GTSNPN and CDR2 SVGIG (reference sequence). V gave up 4 bases and J gave up 7 bases; unmatched junction bases: 6. This CDR3 is CAWTQQGGQPQHF. The CDR3 DNA follows: TGTGCCTGGACCCAACAGGGGGGGCAGCCCCAGCATTTT. Variable domain in full (rest from reference TRBV30 and TRBJ1-5): SQTIHQWPATLVQPVGSPLSLECTVEGTSNPNLYWYRQAAGRGLQLLFYSVGIGQISSEVPQNLSASRPQDRQFILSSKKLLLSDSGFYLCAWTQQGGQPQHFGDGTRLSIL.

This chain connects TRBV28 to TRBJ2-5; tentatively, D is TRBD2 (5 bases). CDR1 and CDR2 (germline): MDHEN, SYDVKM. The CDR3 consists of 13 residues. Trimming cost V 8 bases and J 5 bases, with 15 bases left between them. The CDR3 here is CASSEGNRETQYF. DNA for the CDR3: TGTGCCAGCTCTGAGGGAAATCGGGAGACCCAGTACTTC. The whole variable domain, filled in from reference TRBV28 and TRBJ2-5, reads DVKVTQSSRYLVKRTGEKVFLECVQDMDHENMFWYRQDPGLGLRLIYFSYDVKMKEKGDIPEGYSVSREKKERFSLILESASTNQTSMYLCASSEGNRETQYFGPGTRLLVL.

This chain uses TRBV18 with TRBJ1-6; 7 nucleotides line up with TRBD1. This CDR3 is 13 amino acids long. V lost 4 bases to trimming and J lost 10 bases; unmatched junction nucleotides: 4. Per the germline V gene, CDR1 is KGHSH and CDR2 is LQKENI. CDR3 region: CASSQGASSPLHF. The CDR3 DNA reads as TGTGCCAGCTCACAGGGGGCTTCGTCACCCCTCCACTTT.

In this sample, this clone turned up a few times. V usage is TRBV7-3 and J usage is TRBJ1-2; possibly TRBD1 for D (6 bases). The CDR3 sequence is 15 residues long. The ends were cut back, 5 bases at V and 7 bases at J, with 20 bases in the middle. Germline-derived CDR1 and CDR2 are SGHTA and FQGTGA. This CDR3 is CASSPLGWDKLGYTF. CDR3 DNA: TGTGCCAGCAGCCCCTTAGGTTGGGACAAACTTGGCTACACCTTC.

The chain links TRBV3-1 (or the pseudogene TRBV3-2) to TRBJ2-1; 13 bases agree with TRBD2. Trimming cost V 4 bases and J 7 bases; bases outside gene matches: 7. The CDR3 runs 16 residues. CDR1 LGHDT and CDR2 YNNKEL come from the germline V gene (reference sequence). This chain's CDR3 is CASSPWTSGSRNEQFF. The CDR3 nucleotides are TGTGCCAGCAGCCCATGGACTAGCGGGAGCAGAAATGAGCAGTTCTTC.

V usage is TRBV28 and J usage is TRBJ1-2; the D gene is possibly TRBD1 (6 bases). The CDR3 is 13 amino acids. Germline V gene lookup returns CDR1 MDHEN and CDR2 SYDVKM. Trimming shortened V by 3 bases and J by 4 bases, and 9 bases separated the two germline ends. This CDR3 is CASSLGRGYGYTF. The CDR3 nucleotides are TGTGCCAGCAGTTTGGGCAGGGGCTATGGCTACACCTTC.